This entry is about one TCR beta chain. What it binds is not known. TCRdb keeps only in-frame clones here, not all; method: immunoSEQ multiplex PCR. The sample lists approximately 5,900 clones; 65% to 80% were seen once. The record originates from a study of CD8 T cell repertoires and HIV-1 epitope variants. Across the whole study: Each of Twenty-five Gag and Nef epitope peptides stimulated a separate culture. The baseline condition was 1M T cells left uncultured. Tested: three Gag epitope families, Nef HW9 and YT9. Regarding the study as a whole: Some ten antigen-specific TCR beta clonotypes were found; six seemed cross-reactive to variants.

The CDR3 is 14 amino acids. The germline V gene has CDR1 MDHEN and CDR2 SYDVKM. Trimming cost V 9 bases and J 0 bases; bases outside gene matches: 7. This TCR came from a male donor with HIV. This chain uses TRBV28 with TRBJ2-7; 8 nucleotides line up with TRBD1. Sequenced material: cultured CD8+ T cells derived from PBMCs. The DNA for the CDR3 is TGTGCCAGTCGGGGACAGGTAATCTCCTACGAGCAGTACTTC. Protein product: CASRGQVISYEQYF.